These 19 T cell receptor beta chains originate from one sample sequenced in a study of T-cell reconstitution after alpha-beta-depleted transplantation in children. Unique molecular identifiers featured in how the TCRbeta library was prepared. A single record per CDR3 protein comes from TCRdb applying MiXCR to the PCR reads. The sample gives some 200,000 distinct CDR3 sequences, around 7.7% of which show up once; less than 40% is in the top ten. The specimen comprised PBMCs, mostly from graft donor cells, sampled 360 days after TCRalphabeta/CD19-depleted stem cell transplant. These receptors originate from a male patient under 10 years old who had a stem cell transplant for acute myeloid leukemia, so the T cells may come from the graft donor.

The rearrangement joins TRBV12-3 or TRBV12-4 to TRBJ2-3; D perhaps matches TRBD2 (6 bases). The CDR3 consists of 15 residues. Trimming cost V 5 bases and J 0 bases, with 12 bases left between them. The CDR3 spells CASSAGRPSTDTQYF. DNA for the CDR3: TGTGCCAGCAGTGCGGGACGCCCTAGCACAGATACGCAGTATTTT.

In its sample, this clonotype was seen many times. The chain joins TRBV20-1 to TRBJ2-1, with 7 nucleotides matching TRBD2. V shed 5 bases and J 8 bases; nucleotides not matched to a gene: 3. Per the germline V gene, CDR1 is DFQATT and CDR2 is SNEGSKA (reference sequence). CDR3 length: 11 residues. DNA of the CDR3: TGCAGTGCTCTCGGACTAGATGAGCAGTTCTTC. Its translation: CSALGLDEQFF.

The rearrangement joins TRBV4-1 to TRBJ2-7; D call uncertain. Germline values: CDR1 MGHRA, CDR2 YSYEKL. V shed 5 bases and J shed 0 bases, with 11 bases lying between them. The CDR3 spans 14 residues. CDR3 sequence reads: CASSVPGFSYEQYF. CDR3 nucleotide sequence: TGCGCCAGCAGCGTGCCCGGGTTCTCCTACGAGCAGTACTTC.

This clonotype was seen a handful of times. The chain employs TRBV5-1 and TRBJ2-6, with D unresolved. CDR3 length equals 16 residues. From germline, CDR1 is SGHRS and CDR2 YFSETQ. V was shortened by 0 bases and J by 0 bases, with 7 bases between the two germline ends. Here the CDR3 DNA reads TGCGCCAGCAGCTTGGCGGGCAGCTCTGGGGCCAACGTCCTGACTTTC. It yields the protein CASSLAGSSGANVLTF.

This clonotype was seen a handful of times. The genes are TRBV20-1 and TRBJ1-1; no firm D call. With 6 bases removed from V and 0 bases from J, the gap between germline ends came to 11 bases. The CDR3 is made up of 13 amino acids. The germline CDR1 and CDR2 sequences are DFQATT and SNEGSKA (reference sequence). The CDR3 is CSAAPVMNTEAFF. DNA of the CDR3: TGCAGTGCCGCTCCAGTCATGAACACTGAAGCTTTCTTT.

The table lists this clonotype with many counts. J is TRBJ2-3 and V is TRBV9; 12 bases line up with TRBD2. Germline CDR1 SGDLS, CDR2 YYNGEE. The V gene end was trimmed by 5 bases and the J gene end by 2 bases; junction bases not matched to a gene: 6. The CDR3 loop spans 16 amino acids. CDR3 amino acids: CASSRLAGVDTDTQYF. The CDR3 nucleotides read TGTGCCAGCAGTCGACTAGCGGGGGTTGACACAGATACGCAGTATTTT.

This clonotype showed up just a few times. The V and J genes are TRBV6-5 and TRBJ1-4, with 10 positions matching TRBD1. The germline V gene encodes CDR1 MNHEY and CDR2 SVGAGI. The CDR3 totals 15 residues. V gave up 0 bases and J gave up 8 bases; unmatched junction bases: 3. In nucleotides, the CDR3 is TGTGCCAGCAGTTACTCCGGGACAGGGGACGAAAAACTGTTTTTT. Its protein is CASSYSGTGDEKLFF.

Many counts were recorded for this clonotype. The J gene is TRBJ1-1, the V gene TRBV11-1; D possibly corresponds to TRBD1 (5 bases). Trimming stripped 2 bases from V and 1 base from J, with 8 bases between. In germline, CDR1 is SGHAT, CDR2 FQDESV (reference sequence). The CDR3 is made up of 14 amino acids. The CDR3 nucleotides are TGTGCCAGCAGCTTAAATGGGGGGAACACTGAAGCTTTCTTT. Its protein is CASSLNGGNTEAFF.

The chain employs TRBV7-3 and TRBJ2-5; D is perhaps TRBD2 (6 bases). V lost 2 bases to trimming and J lost 0 bases, with 13 bases between them. This CDR3 has 16 amino acids. Per germline, CDR1 SGHTA and CDR2 FQGTGA. Written as DNA, the CDR3 is TGTGCCAGCAGCTTATCAGGAGGGGAGTACCAAGAGACCCAGTACTTC. Translated: CASSLSGGEYQETQYF.

The sample holds many counts of this clonotype. The chain carries TRBV6-5 and TRBJ2-3; the D is unclear. CDR3 length: 16 residues. CDR1 and CDR2 (germline): MNHEY, SVGAGI. V was trimmed by 2 bases and J by 0 bases, leaving 12 bases between them. The DNA for the CDR3 is TGTGCCAGCAGTTACATGGACGTCCCTAGCACAGATACGCAGTATTTT. This sequence encodes CASSYMDVPSTDTQYF.

This clonotype was counted a few times. This chain connects TRBV5-1 to TRBJ1-1, with 8 bases matching TRBD1. Germline CDR1 SGHRS, CDR2 YFSETQ. V trimming: 4 bases; J trimming: 1 base; junction bases outside the gene matches: 12. CDR3 size: 17 residues. DNA for the CDR3: TGCGCCAGCAGCACTAGGACAGGGAGGGTAGGGAACACTGAAGCTTTCTTT. Protein: CASSTRTGRVGNTEAFF.

This clonotype was observed a few times. This chain connects TRBV14 to TRBJ2-1; 11 bases map to TRBD2. The CDR3 is made up of 18 amino acids. The germline V gene has CDR1 SGHDN and CDR2 FVKESK. V lost 0 bases and J lost 0; bases outside the gene matches: 4. CDR3 residues: CASSQDLLAGASYNEQFF. The DNA of the CDR3 is TGTGCCAGCAGCCAAGATTTACTAGCGGGAGCCTCCTACAATGAGCAGTTCTTC.

This clonotype turned up a few times. The V gene is TRBV20-1, the J gene TRBJ1-5, with D maybe TRBD1 (5 bases). The germline gives CDR1 DFQATT, CDR2 SNEGSKA (reference sequence). This CDR3 is 14 amino acids long. The germline V and J ends were trimmed by 6 bases and 1 base, with 13 bases remaining between them. The CDR3: CSAQTGASNQPQHF. The CDR3, as DNA: TGCAGTGCCCAAACAGGTGCCAGCAATCAGCCCCAGCATTTT.

This clonotype was detected ten times or more. The chain couples TRBV6-5 to TRBJ2-2; 8 bases agree with TRBD2. CDR3 length: 16 residues. V was pared by 2 bases and J by 3 bases, with 5 bases of the junction left unmatched. Per germline, CDR1 MNHEY and CDR2 SVGAGI. CDR3 sequence: CASSYDSGVDTGELFF. The CDR3 coding sequence is TGTGCCAGCAGTTACGATAGCGGGGTTGACACCGGGGAGCTGTTTTTT.

This clonotype occurred many times. The gene calls are TRBV7-3 and TRBJ2-3; no reliable D call. The CDR3 contains 14 residues. V lost 0 bases, J lost 2 bases, and 6 bases lay in between. Per germline, CDR1 SGHTA and CDR2 FQGTGA. CDR3 in amino acids: CASSLTGPTDTQYF. Written as DNA, the CDR3 is TGTGCCAGCAGCTTAACAGGCCCCACAGATACGCAGTATTTT.

In its sample, this clonotype was seen many times. The V call is TRBV12-3 or TRBV12-4, the J call TRBJ2-3; 7 positions agree with TRBD1. This CDR3 has 14 residues. With V trimmed by 6 bases and J by 4 bases, 7 bases remained unmatched. The CDR3 loop is CASREGAQADTQYF. The CDR3 DNA is TGTGCCAGCAGAGAGGGGGCGCAGGCAGATACGCAGTATTTT.

This clonotype was detected only a few times. The chain employs TRBV10-3 and TRBJ2-3; TRBD2 is a possible D gene (5 bases). Germline V gives CDR1 ENHRY, CDR2 SYGVKD. Trimming shortened V by 4 bases and J by 2 bases, and 7 bases separated the two germline ends. This CDR3 is built from 13 residues. CDR3: CAISAGSTDTQYF. The CDR3 nucleotides read TGTGCCATCAGTGCGGGGTCCACAGATACGCAGTATTTT.

This clonotype was seen only a few times. The V gene is TRBV4-2, the J gene TRBJ1-1; the D is unclear. Trimming removed 0 bases from V and 4 bases from J, with 9 bases in between. The CDR3 length is 14 residues. Germline V lookup: CDR1 LGHNA, CDR2 YNFKEQ. This CDR3 reads CASSQDQGSTEAFF. Here the CDR3 DNA reads TGTGCCAGCAGCCAAGATCAAGGTAGCACTGAAGCTTTCTTT.

On this clonotype: Since a much larger clone is just one base distant, this may be a read error. The rearrangement uses TRBV10-3 and TRBJ2-5, with 10 bases lining up with TRBD2. V lost 6 bases and J lost 5; bases outside the gene matches: 3. The CDR3 spans 13 residues. Germline lookup yields CDR1 ENHRY and CDR2 SYGVKD. For the CDR3, the DNA is TGTGCCATCAGCCTGACTAGCGGGGAGACCCAGTACTTC. The encoded protein is CAISLTSGETQYF.